This T cell receptor (beta chain) was identified during a study of T cells in Graves' hyperthyroidism and ophthalmopathy. Study-level background: Peripheral blood was taken when the disease was first diagnosed, before any treatment began. Regarding the study as a whole: Within blood appeared most thyroid clonotypes that had expanded above 0.001.

Newly diagnosed patients aged 18 to 65 had hyperthyroidism of under 2 months' duration. Diagnostic assessment was based on clinical symptoms, serum thyroxine and TRAb, thyroid ultrasound and orbital computed tomography. The CDR3 regions of TCR beta were amplified from RNA transcripts. Initially, a first-round RT-PCR of the TCR CDR3 employed the HTBI primer set. TCRdb fed the multiplex PCR reads into MiXCR, producing one record per CDR3 protein. The repertoire holds roughly 700,000 distinct CDR3 sequences, with around 13% as singletons. In the case of this clonotype: As yet, its antigen is unknown.

The sequence was collected from a woman under 30 with Graves' hyperthyroidism. Input material: blood.

This chain's CDR3 is CSARAYGQGLVQYF. The CDR3, as DNA: TGCAGTGCTAGAGCCTATGGACAGGGTCTTGTTCAGTACTTC. This chain connects TRBV20-1 to TRBJ2-4; 8 bases align to TRBD1. Looked up from germline, CDR1 is DFQATT and CDR2 is SNEGSKA (reference sequence). The V and J ends lost 1 base and 11 bases, in that order; junction bases with no gene match: 10. This CDR3 contains 14 residues.